This T cell receptor (beta chain) was recorded in a study of spatial heterogeneity in lung cancer. About the study: Compared with alpha-chain sequences, beta-chain sequences were consistently detected in greater numbers.

TCRdb ran MiXCR on the 5' RACE reads and lists one entry per CDR3 protein. The sample consists of under 40,000 distinct CDR3 sequences, less than 5.5% of them appearing once. Time point: sample taken at primary tumor resection. From tumor, nontumor lung or frozen PBMC, whole RNA was taken unsorted for sequencing. The donors were more than 70 patients with non-small cell lung cancer that was early-stage and untreated. This CDR3 spans 15 amino acids. Germline CDR1 reads SEHNR; CDR2 reads FQNEAQ (reference sequence). V was clipped by 0 bases and J by 6 bases; unmatched bases: 1. This clonotype came up a few times. Its target is unknown. Findings and limits, study-wide: More often at tumor resection than at routine follow-up, ubiquitous expanded tumor TCRs were detected in the blood.

The sequence was obtained from a female donor with early-stage non-small cell lung cancer. The source was PBMCs, collected at surgery. The chain has TRBV7-9 and TRBJ2-1, with 11 bases lining up with TRBD2. This CDR3 is CASSLATSGVNEQFF. The CDR3 bases are TGTGCCAGCAGCTTAGCGACTAGCGGGGTCAATGAGCAGTTCTTC.